This TCR beta chain derives from a study of T cell responses to AZD1222 COVID-19 vaccine. Study-level findings and limits: Receipt of two AZD1222 doses was followed by a rise in Spike-specific TCR breadth and depth. Among vaccine-associated CD4 TCRs, coverage spanned spike, with dominance at 160-218 and 743-854. Close to half of spike-specific TCRs reportedly recognize unmutated variant regions.

The data were produced by immunoSEQ multiplex PCR, yet TCRdb's version contains in-frame clones alone and is incomplete. The sample lists roughly 150,000 clones, over 85% seen once, with around 1.7% in the top ten. As regards this clone: Its antigen is unknown.

This CDR3 contains 14 residues. CDR1 and CDR2 from the germline V gene are SGHRS and YFSETQ. V was pared by 1 base and J by 2 bases, with 9 bases between. V is TRBV5-1 and J is TRBJ1-1; D perhaps matches TRBD1 (5 bases). The receptor was isolated from an adult in good health. The specimen comprised peripheral blood, sampled on day 0 of AZD1222 vaccination. The CDR3 region has the DNA TGCGCCAGCAGCTTGTGGGACCGAAACACTGAAGCTTTCTTT. Amino acid sequence: CASSLWDRNTEAFF.